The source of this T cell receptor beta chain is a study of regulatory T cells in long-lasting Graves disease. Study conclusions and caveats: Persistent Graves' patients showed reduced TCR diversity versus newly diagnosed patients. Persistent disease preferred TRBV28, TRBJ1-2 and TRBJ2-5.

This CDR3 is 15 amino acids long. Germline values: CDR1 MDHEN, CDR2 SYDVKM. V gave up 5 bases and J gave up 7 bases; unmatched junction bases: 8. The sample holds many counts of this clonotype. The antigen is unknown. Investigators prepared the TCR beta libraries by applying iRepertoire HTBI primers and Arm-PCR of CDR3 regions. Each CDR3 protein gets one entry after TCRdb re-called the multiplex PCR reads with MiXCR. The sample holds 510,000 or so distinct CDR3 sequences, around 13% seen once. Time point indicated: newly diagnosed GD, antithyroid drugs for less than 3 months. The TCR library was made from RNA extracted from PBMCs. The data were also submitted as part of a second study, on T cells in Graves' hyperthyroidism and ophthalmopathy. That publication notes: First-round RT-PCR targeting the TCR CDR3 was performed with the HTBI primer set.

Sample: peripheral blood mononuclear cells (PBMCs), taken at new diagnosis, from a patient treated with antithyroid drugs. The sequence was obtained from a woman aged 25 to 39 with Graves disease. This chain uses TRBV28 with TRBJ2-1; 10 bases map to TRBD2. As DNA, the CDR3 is TGTGCCAGCAGTAAACTAGCGGGAATGGGTAATGAGCAGTTCTTC. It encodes CASSKLAGMGNEQFF.